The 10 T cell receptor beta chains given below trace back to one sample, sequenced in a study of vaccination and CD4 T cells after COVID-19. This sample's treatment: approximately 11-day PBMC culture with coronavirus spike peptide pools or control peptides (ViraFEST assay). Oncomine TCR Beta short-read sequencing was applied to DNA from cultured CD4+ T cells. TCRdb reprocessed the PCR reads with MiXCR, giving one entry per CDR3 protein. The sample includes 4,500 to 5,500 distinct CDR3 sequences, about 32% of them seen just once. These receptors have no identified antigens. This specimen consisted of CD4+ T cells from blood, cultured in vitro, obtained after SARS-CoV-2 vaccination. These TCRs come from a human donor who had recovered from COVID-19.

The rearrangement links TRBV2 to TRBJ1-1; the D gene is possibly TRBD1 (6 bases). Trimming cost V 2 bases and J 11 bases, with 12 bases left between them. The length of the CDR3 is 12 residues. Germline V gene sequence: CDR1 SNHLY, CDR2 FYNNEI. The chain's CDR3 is CASSEYGGLAFF. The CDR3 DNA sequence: TGTGCCAGCAGTGAATATGGGGGCTTGGCTTTCTTT.

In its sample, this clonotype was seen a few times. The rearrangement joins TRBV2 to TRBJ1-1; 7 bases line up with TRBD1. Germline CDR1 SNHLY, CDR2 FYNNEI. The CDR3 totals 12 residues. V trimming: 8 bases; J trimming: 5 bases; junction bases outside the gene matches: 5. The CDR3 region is CASEGAGTEAFF. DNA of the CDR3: TGTGCCAGCGAGGGGGCTGGAACTGAAGCTTTCTTT.

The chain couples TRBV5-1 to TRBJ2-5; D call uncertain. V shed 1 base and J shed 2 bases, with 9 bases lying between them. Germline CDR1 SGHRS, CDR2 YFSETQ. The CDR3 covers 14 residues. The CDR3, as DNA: TGCGCCAGCAGCTTGACCCCCAAGCAAGAGACCCAGTACTTC. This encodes CASSLTPKQETQYF.

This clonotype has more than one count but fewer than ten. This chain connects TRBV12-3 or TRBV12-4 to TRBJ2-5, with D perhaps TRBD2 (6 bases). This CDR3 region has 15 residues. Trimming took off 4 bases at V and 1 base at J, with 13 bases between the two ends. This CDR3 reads CASSSLGGSQETQYF. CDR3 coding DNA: TGTGCCAGCAGTTCATTGGGGGGATCCCAAGAGACCCAGTACTTC.

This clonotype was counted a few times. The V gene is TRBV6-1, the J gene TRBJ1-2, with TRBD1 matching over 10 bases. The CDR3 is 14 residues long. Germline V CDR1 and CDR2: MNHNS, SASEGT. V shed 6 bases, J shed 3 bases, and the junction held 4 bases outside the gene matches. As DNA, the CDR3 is TGTGCCAGCAGGGGACAGGGGTTGTACTATGGCTACACCTTC. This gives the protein CASRGQGLYYGYTF.

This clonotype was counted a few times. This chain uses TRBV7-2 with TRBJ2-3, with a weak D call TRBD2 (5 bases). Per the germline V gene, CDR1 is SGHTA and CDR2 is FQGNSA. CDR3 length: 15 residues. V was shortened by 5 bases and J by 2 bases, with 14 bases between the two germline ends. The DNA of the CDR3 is TGTGCCAGCAGCCTAGGACTCCTTACCACAGATACGCAGTATTTT. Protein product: CASSLGLLTTDTQYF. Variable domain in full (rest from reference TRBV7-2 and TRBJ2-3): GAGVSQSPSNKVTEKGKDVELRCDPISGHTALYWYRQSLGQGLEFLIYFQGNSAPDKSGLPSDRFSAERTGGSVSTLTIQRTQQEDSAVYLCASSLGLLTTDTQYFGPGTRLTVL.

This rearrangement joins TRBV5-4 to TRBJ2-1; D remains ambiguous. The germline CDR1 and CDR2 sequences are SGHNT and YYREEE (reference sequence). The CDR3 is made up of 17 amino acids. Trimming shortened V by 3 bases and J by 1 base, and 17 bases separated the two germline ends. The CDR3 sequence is CASSSVRTAPSYNEQFF. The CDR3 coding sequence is TGTGCCAGCAGCTCTGTCCGTACTGCTCCTTCCTACAATGAGCAGTTCTTC.

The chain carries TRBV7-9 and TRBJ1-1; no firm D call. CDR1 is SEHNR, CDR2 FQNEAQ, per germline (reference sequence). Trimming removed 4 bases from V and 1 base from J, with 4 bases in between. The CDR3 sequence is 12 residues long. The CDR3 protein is CASSYTNTEAFF. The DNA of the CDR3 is TGTGCCAGCAGCTATACGAACACTGAAGCTTTCTTT.

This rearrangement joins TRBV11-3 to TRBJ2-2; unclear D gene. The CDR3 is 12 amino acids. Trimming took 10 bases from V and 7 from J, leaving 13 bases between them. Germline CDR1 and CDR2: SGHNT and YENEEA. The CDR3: CATRMPGGELFF. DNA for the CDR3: TGTGCCACCAGGATGCCCGGCGGGGAGCTGTTTTTT.

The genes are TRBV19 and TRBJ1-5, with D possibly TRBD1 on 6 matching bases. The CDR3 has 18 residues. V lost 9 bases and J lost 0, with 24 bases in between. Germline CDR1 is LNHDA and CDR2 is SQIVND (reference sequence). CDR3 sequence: CASDDPSWTAYSNQPQHF. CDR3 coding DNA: TGTGCCAGCGACGATCCCAGTTGGACAGCTTATAGCAATCAGCCCCAGCATTTT. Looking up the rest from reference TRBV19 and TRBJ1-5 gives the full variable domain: DGGITQSPKYLFRKEGQNVTLSCEQNLNHDAMYWYRQDPGQGLRLIYYSQIVNDFQKGDIAEGYSVSREKKESFPLTVTSAQKNPTAFYLCASDDPSWTAYSNQPQHFGDGTRLSIL.